This entry describes one T cell receptor beta chain. The antigen is undetermined. The data were obtained in a study of CD4 T cells in relation to SARS-CoV-2 and coronaviruses. Study observations and caveats: Each donor contributed either pre-pandemic or post-infection samples, not both. This crossreactivity analysis covered spike protein alone, no other viral proteins. Around 60% of donors had memory CD4+ clonotypes crossrecognizing SARS-CoV-2 and common cold coronavirus spike.

Unexposed donor CD4+ T cells date from about 2011-2018, before the COVID-19 pandemic. CDR1 and CDR2 from the germline V gene are SNHLY and FYNNEI. The CDR3 is made up of 16 amino acids. V lost 1 base, J lost 0 bases, and 7 bases lay in between. Sequencing was performed with immunoSEQ multiplex PCR; in TCRdb, only in-frame clones are kept and a portion is missing. The sample contains about 59,000 clones, about nine tenths of which appear only once. The sample consisted of memory CD4+ T cells from PBMCs. The sequence came from a human donor in good health. The chain links TRBV2 to TRBJ1-6; D remains ambiguous. The DNA of the CDR3 is TGTGCCAGCAGTGAAGGACACCCCTCCTATAATTCACCCCTCCACTTT. It codes for CASSEGHPSYNSPLHF.